The 14 T cell receptor beta chains listed next were all sequenced from one sample in a study of graft-versus-host responses after intestinal transplantation (dated by TCRdb to the early 2020s). Library preparation employed the immunoSEQ multiplex PCR assay. TCRdb holds this immuneACCESS table with in-frame rearrangements only. Some clones are missing; in checked studies, unresolved V genes explain under half, and the rest has no known cause. The sample records around 84,000 clones, over 80% of which are singletons. Roughly 17% of the sample is held by the ten biggest clonotypes. Taken with the paper, the label for time point translates to: cells obtained before transplantation from donor or recipient. These TCRs are of unknown antigen specificity. The specimen was unstimulated CD8+ T cells sorted from spleen or lymph node cells, collected before intestinal transplant. These receptors all come from a human donor who received an intestinal transplant.

This chain connects TRBV6-5 to TRBJ2-5, with 9 bases that match TRBD2. In germline, CDR1 is MNHEY, CDR2 SVGAGI. The junction had 6 bases not matched to a gene; V was cut back by 2 bases and J by 5 bases. The CDR3 covers 15 residues. CDR3 sequence: CASSYGRGGLETQYF. The CDR3 DNA reads as TGTGCCAGCAGTTACGGGCGGGGGGGCCTGGAGACCCAGTACTTC.

The chain uses TRBV6-1 and TRBJ2-3, with D possibly matching TRBD2 (6 bases). Germline values: CDR1 MNHNS, CDR2 SASEGT. The CDR3 is 14 amino acids. The V gene lost 4 bases and the J gene lost 2 bases, with 10 bases spanning the gap. The CDR3 DNA reads as TGTGCCAGCAGTGGGTGGGGGGACACAGATACGCAGTATTTT. Amino acids: CASSGWGDTDTQYF.

The rearrangement links TRBV11-1 to TRBJ1-1; 7 bases line up with TRBD1. The CDR3 is made up of 13 amino acids. The ends lost 8 bases at V and 5 bases at J; junction bases unmatched: 8. Germline CDR1 reads SGHAT; CDR2 reads FQDESV (reference sequence). CDR3 nucleotide sequence: TGTGCCAGCGCGACAGGGTGGAAGACTGAAGCTTTCTTT. Its translation is CASATGWKTEAFF.

The CDR3 nucleotides read TGTGCCAGCAGCCCCAGGGGACTAGCGGGGCCCTACAATGAGCAGTTCTTC. Its translation: CASSPRGLAGPYNEQFF. This rearrangement joins TRBV9 to TRBJ2-1, with TRBD2 matching over 13 bases. Trimming removed 4 bases from V and 2 bases from J; junction bases left unmatched: 6. CDR3 size: 17 residues. The germline V gene has CDR1 SGDLS and CDR2 YYNGEE.

The chain is built from TRBV7-6 and TRBJ2-1, with 12 bases lining up with TRBD2. The CDR3 is made up of 16 amino acids. Trimming removed 1 base from V and 4 bases from J; junction bases left unmatched: 2. Germline V gene sequence: CDR1 SGHVS, CDR2 FNYEAQ. CDR3 DNA: TGTGCCAGCAGCTTAGGGACTAGCGGGAAGTACAATGAGCAGTTCTTC. Translation: CASSLGTSGKYNEQFF.

This sequence joins TRBV4-1 and TRBJ2-3; D ambiguous. Trimming took off 1 base at V and 6 bases at J, with 5 bases between the two ends. The CDR3 has 12 amino acids. CDR1 is MGHRA and CDR2 is YSYEKL in the germline V gene. This CDR3 is CASSQVRDTQYF. The CDR3, as DNA: TGCGCCAGCAGCCAAGTCCGGGATACGCAGTATTTT.

The genes are TRBV28 and TRBJ2-7; D call uncertain. The V gene lost 4 bases and the J gene lost 2 bases, with 6 bases spanning the gap. Germline CDR1 reads MDHEN; CDR2 reads SYDVKM. The CDR3 is made up of 12 amino acids. CDR3 in amino acids: CASSSTPYEQYF. CDR3 coding DNA: TGTGCCAGCAGTTCCACCCCCTACGAGCAGTACTTC.

This clone has more than one count but fewer than ten. This rearrangement joins TRBV6-5 to TRBJ1-2; a weak D match, TRBD1 (6 bases). CDR1 and CDR2 (germline): MNHEY, SVGAGI. The CDR3 totals 14 residues. Trimming left V 8 bases short and J 7 bases short, with 20 bases between. This CDR3 is CASFDRSPRSGYTF. In nucleotides, the CDR3 is TGTGCCAGCTTCGACAGGTCGCCCAGGAGTGGCTACACCTTC.

The V call is TRBV28, the J call TRBJ2-3; 9 nucleotides match TRBD2. Germline loops: CDR1 MDHEN, CDR2 SYDVKM. The length of the CDR3 is 17 residues. The V segment lost 2 bases and the J segment 0 bases; nucleotides outside the gene matches: 6. The CDR3 is CASSLGLAGSSTDTQYF. In DNA form, the CDR3 reads TGTGCCAGCAGTTTAGGTCTAGCGGGGTCTAGCACAGATACGCAGTATTTT. The full variable domain, completed using reference TRBV28 and TRBJ2-3, is DVKVTQSSRYLVKRTGEKVFLECVQDMDHENMFWYRQDPGLGLRLIYFSYDVKMKEKGDIPEGYSVSREKKERFSLILESASTNQTSMYLCASSLGLAGSSTDTQYFGPGTRLTVL.

This rearrangement joins TRBV9 to TRBJ1-6, with 7 positions matching TRBD1. From germline, CDR1 is SGDLS and CDR2 YYNGEE. This CDR3 region has 14 residues. The V and J ends lost 6 bases and 8 bases, in that order; junction bases with no gene match: 8. CDR3 coding DNA: TGTGCCAGCACCACAGACAGGGCGTATTCACCCCTCCACTTT. This sequence encodes CASTTDRAYSPLHF.

The gene calls are TRBV5-6 and TRBJ1-1; no clear D gene. The CDR3 runs 13 residues. Trimming pared 2 bases from V and 1 base from J, leaving 6 bases between. Per the germline V gene, CDR1 is SGHDT and CDR2 is YYEEEE. The CDR3 reads CASSFVKNTEAFF. Here the CDR3 DNA reads TGTGCCAGCAGCTTTGTGAAGAACACTGAAGCTTTCTTT.

With regard to this clone: Additional DNA sequences in this sample encode the identical CDR3. V is TRBV5-4 and J is TRBJ2-2; D remains ambiguous. Germline values: CDR1 SGHNT, CDR2 YYREEE (reference sequence). Trimming pared 0 bases from V and 3 bases from J, leaving 0 bases between. The CDR3 consists of 12 residues. Here the CDR3 reads CASSLDTGELFF. The DNA for the CDR3 is TGTGCCAGCAGCTTGGACACCGGGGAGCTGTTTTTT.

V gene TRBV11-3 combines with J gene TRBJ2-3; TRBD2 agrees at 7 bases. CDR1 is SGHNT, CDR2 YENEEA, per germline. This CDR3 is built from 16 residues. V dropped 1 base and J dropped 5; count of bases not matched to a gene: 9. Written as DNA, the CDR3 is TGTGCCAGCAGCTTAGGACTAGCAATGATGGGAGATACGCAGTATTTT. This sequence encodes CASSLGLAMMGDTQYF.

V gene TRBV10-2 combines with J gene TRBJ2-1; D is unresolved. This CDR3 spans 11 amino acids. V was cut by 3 bases and J by 7 bases, with 4 bases left in between. Germline values: CDR1 WSHSY, CDR2 SAAADI. CDR3 loop: CASSDGNEQFF. DNA of the CDR3: TGCGCCAGCAGTGATGGGAATGAGCAGTTCTTC.